Listed here are 29 T cell receptor beta chains from one sample, sequenced in a study of OX40 agonist ivuxolimab in advanced cancers. The library was made by the immunoSEQ multiplex PCR assay. TCRdb stores this immuneACCESS table with in-frame sequences only. Part of the clones is absent; in the studies checked, under half of the shortfall reflects unresolved V genes, and no reason is known for the rest. For this sample the table gives more than 55,000 clones, of which over 75% were detected only once. The ten largest clones add up to about 4.7% of the sample. This material consisted of CD4+ or CD8+ T cells sorted from blood, taken in a trial of the OX40 agonist ivuxolimab. The receptor set was obtained from an adult with an advanced solid tumor such as melanoma, head and neck, liver or kidney cancer.

The chain uses TRBV7-6 and TRBJ2-3; 10 positions agree with TRBD1. The CDR3 is 15 residues long. The junction had 10 bases not matched to a gene; V was cut back by 5 bases and J by 8 bases. Per germline, CDR1 SGHVS and CDR2 FNYEAQ. CDR3 loop: CASSPQTGGYGTQYF. The CDR3 DNA reads TGTGCCAGCAGCCCCCAGACAGGGGGCTATGGTACGCAGTATTTT.

The J gene is TRBJ2-3, the V gene TRBV2, with D possibly TRBD2 on 5 matching bases. The CDR3 runs to 17 residues. V was trimmed by 3 bases and J by 1 base, leaving 17 bases between them. The germline gives CDR1 SNHLY, CDR2 FYNNEI. CDR3 in DNA: TGTGCCAGCAGTGATTCGGCGGGTCCTCTCGGCACAGATACGCAGTATTTT. Translation: CASSDSAGPLGTDTQYF. Drawing the rest from reference TRBV2 and TRBJ2-3, the complete variable domain is EPEVTQTPSHQVTQMGQEVILRCVPISNHLYFYWYRQILGQKVEFLVSFYNNEISEKSEIFDDQFSVERPDGSNFTLKIRSTKLEDSAMYFCASSDSAGPLGTDTQYFGPGTRLTVL.

V is TRBV7-2 and J is TRBJ2-5, with TRBD2 matching 8 bases. The V gene end was trimmed by 1 base and the J gene end by 2 bases; junction bases not matched to a gene: 3. CDR1 SGHTA and CDR2 FQGNSA come from the germline V gene. CDR3 length equals 15 residues. The CDR3 is CASSLGTSWQETQYF. CDR3 sequence (DNA): TGTGCCAGCAGCTTAGGGACTAGCTGGCAAGAGACCCAGTACTTC.

The V and J genes are TRBV14 and TRBJ2-2; possible D gene TRBD1, 7 bases. Per the germline V gene, CDR1 is SGHDN and CDR2 is FVKESK. V lost 2 bases and J 6 bases, leaving 10 bases between the germline ends. This CDR3 comprises 14 residues. CDR3 coding DNA: TGTGCCAGCAGCCAACGCGGGACAGCCGGGGAGCTGTTTTTT. Translated: CASSQRGTAGELFF.

This clone was detected once. Other DNA sequences in the sample encode the same CDR3. The chain joins TRBV11-3 to TRBJ2-3; D ambiguous. This CDR3 has 14 residues. CDR1 is SGHNT and CDR2 is YENEEA in the germline V gene. With 1 base removed from V and 0 bases from J, the gap between germline ends came to 5 bases. The CDR3 reads CASSLGRSTDTQYF. In DNA form, the CDR3 reads TGTGCCAGCAGCTTAGGCAGGAGCACAGATACGCAGTATTTT.

The chain uses TRBV5-5 and TRBJ2-5; maybe TRBD1 (5 bases). The CDR3 is 15 amino acids. Germline assignment: CDR1 SGHKS and CDR2 YYEKEE (reference sequence). Trimming removed 1 base at V and 5 bases at J, with 15 bases between. In DNA, the CDR3 is TGTGCCAGCAGCTTGAACTGGGGCGGTGGGGAGACCCAGTACTTC. This gives the protein CASSLNWGGGETQYF.

V gene TRBV6-6 combines with J gene TRBJ1-1; the D gene is possibly TRBD1 (5 bases). V was cut by 6 bases and J by 4 bases, with 15 bases left in between. Germline V gives CDR1 MNHNY, CDR2 SVGAGI (reference sequence). The CDR3 spans 14 residues. CDR3 sequence (DNA): TGTGCCAGCAGCCCCACTGGGGGGGGCACTGAAGCTTTCTTT. Residues: CASSPTGGGTEAFF.

The rearrangement links TRBV10-1 to TRBJ2-2, with a possible D match to TRBD1 (5 bases). Trimming removed 3 bases at V and 0 bases at J, with 11 bases between. Germline V CDR1 and CDR2: WNHNN, SYGVQD (reference sequence). CDR3 length: 16 residues. CDR3 nucleotide sequence: TGCGCCAGCAGTGAATCTGGCAGGGCGAACACCGGGGAGCTGTTTTTT. Translated, it gives CASSESGRANTGELFF.

The rearrangement uses TRBV19 and TRBJ2-2; D is perhaps TRBD1 (5 bases). V dropped 3 bases and J dropped 1 base, with 9 bases sitting between them. The CDR3 spans 15 residues. CDR1 and CDR2 (germline): LNHDA, SQIVND (reference sequence). Here the CDR3 reads CASSMGQGNTGELFF. CDR3 sequence (DNA): TGTGCCAGTAGTATGGGCCAGGGGAACACCGGGGAGCTGTTTTTT.

This chain joins TRBV28 and TRBJ2-3; D is unclear. The CDR3 loop spans 15 amino acids. Trimming pared 3 bases from V and 2 bases from J, leaving 12 bases between. The germline CDR1 and CDR2 sequences are MDHEN and SYDVKM. CDR3 sequence reads: CASSFYVHTTDTQYF. DNA of the CDR3: TGTGCCAGCAGTTTTTACGTACACACCACAGATACGCAGTATTTT.

The chain combines TRBV10-3 with TRBJ1-5, with D possibly matching TRBD1 (5 bases). Germline CDR1 ENHRY, CDR2 SYGVKD. The CDR3 totals 12 residues. The V gene lost 3 bases and the J gene lost 9 bases, with 9 bases spanning the gap. The CDR3, as DNA: TGTGCCATCAGTGACTTGGGGGGGCCCCAGCATTTT. It specifies CAISDLGGPQHF.

The V gene is TRBV11-2, the J gene TRBJ2-7; D uncertain. CDR3 size: 12 residues. Trimming pared 6 bases from V and 7 bases from J, leaving 13 bases between. The V gene's germline CDR1 is SGHAT and CDR2 FQNNGV. DNA of the CDR3: TGTGCCAGCAGTTCGGACCTGGGGGAGCAGTACTTC. Its protein is CASSSDLGEQYF.

This chain links TRBV28 with TRBJ2-7, with no clear D. The CDR3 covers 11 residues. Trimming removed 5 bases at V and 7 bases at J, with 9 bases between. In germline, CDR1 is MDHEN, CDR2 SYDVKM. The CDR3 DNA sequence: TGTGCCAGCAGTGAAACTGAGGAGCAGTACTTC. The encoded protein is CASSETEEQYF.

This chain uses TRBV29-1 with TRBJ2-7; the match to TRBD2 covers 14 bases. The trim removed 4 bases at V and 4 bases at J, leaving 6 bases unmatched. This CDR3 comprises 15 residues. Germline V gives CDR1 SQVTM, CDR2 ANQGSEA. The CDR3 is CSVGGLAGVTYEQYF. CDR3 sequence (DNA): TGCAGCGTTGGGGGACTAGCGGGAGTCACGTACGAGCAGTACTTC.

This chain links TRBV7-2 with TRBJ2-1; D might be TRBD1 or TRBD2, each matching 5 bases. This CDR3 comprises 13 residues. In germline, CDR1 is SGHTA, CDR2 FQGNSA. Trimming pared 6 bases from V and 9 bases from J, leaving 15 bases between. CDR3 DNA sequence: TGTGCCAGCAGTCAAAAAACGGGGCGTGAGCAGTTCTTC. Translating it yields CASSQKTGREQFF.

This clone was observed a single time. The V and J genes are TRBV13 and TRBJ1-1; D is unclear. CDR1 is PRHDT, CDR2 FYEKMQ, per germline (reference sequence). V was clipped by 4 bases and J by 11 bases, with 17 bases between them. The CDR3 sequence is 13 residues long. The CDR3 DNA reads TGTGCCAGCAGCTCCATTACCGGACGCGACGCTTTCTTT. This codes for CASSSITGRDAFF. The variable domain in full, completed from reference TRBV13 and TRBJ1-1, reads AAGVIQSPRHLIKEKRETATLKCYPIPRHDTVYWYQQGPGQDPQFLISFYEKMQSDKGSIPDRFSAQQFSDYHSELNMSSLELGDSALYFCASSSITGRDAFFGQGTRLTVV.

This clone turned up a few times. The chain recombines TRBV2 with TRBJ1-2, with D possibly matching TRBD1 (5 bases). The length of the CDR3 is 15 residues. Trimming took off 4 bases at V and 4 bases at J, with 16 bases between the two ends. Germline V gene sequence: CDR1 SNHLY, CDR2 FYNNEI. The DNA for the CDR3 is TGTGCCAGCAGTGGAATACTCACAGGCCTCTATGGCTACACCTTC. Amino acid sequence: CASSGILTGLYGYTF.

J is TRBJ2-3 and V is TRBV2, with TRBD1 matching 8 bases. V gave up 4 bases and J gave up 4 bases; unmatched junction bases: 1. This CDR3 contains 13 residues. The germline V gene encodes CDR1 SNHLY and CDR2 FYNNEI. The CDR3 bases are TGTGCCAGCAGTGTGACAGGGGCAGATACGCAGTATTTT. Its protein is CASSVTGADTQYF.

The chain links TRBV28 to TRBJ2-3, with D possibly matching TRBD2 (6 bases). CDR3 length equals 11 residues. Germline CDR1 reads MDHEN; CDR2 reads SYDVKM. V was trimmed by 6 bases and J by 5 bases, leaving 6 bases between them. CDR3 amino acids: CASRGGDTQYF. In DNA, the CDR3 is TGTGCCAGCAGGGGGGGAGATACGCAGTATTTT.

The chain combines TRBV11-2 with TRBJ2-3; D may correspond to TRBD1 or TRBD2 (7 bases each). Between the trimmed V and J ends, which lost 5 bases and 0 bases, there was a span of 18 bases. The CDR3 has 17 amino acids. CDR1 is SGHAT, CDR2 FQNNGV, per germline. This chain's CDR3 is CASSPQGGKTSTDTQYF. The CDR3 bases are TGTGCCAGCAGCCCCCAGGGGGGGAAGACTAGCACAGATACGCAGTATTTT.

This clone was observed a handful of times. The genes are TRBV9 and TRBJ2-2; the match to TRBD2 covers 8 bases. Germline assignment: CDR1 SGDLS and CDR2 YYNGEE. Trimming removed 2 bases from V and 1 base from J; junction bases left unmatched: 4. The CDR3 is 16 residues long. The DNA of the CDR3 is TGTGCCAGCAGCGTCGGGGCGGGAGGGAACACCGGGGAGCTGTTTTTT. It yields the protein CASSVGAGGNTGELFF.

The V call is TRBV28, the J call TRBJ1-2; 7 nucleotides align to TRBD1. The CDR3 has 12 residues. Germline V lookup: CDR1 MDHEN, CDR2 SYDVKM. CDR3 loop: CASHPGGYGYTF. For the CDR3, the DNA is TGTGCAAGCCACCCAGGGGGTTATGGCTACACCTTC.

The V call is TRBV18, the J call TRBJ2-1, with 12 bases aligning to TRBD1. Germline CDR1 and CDR2: KGHSH and LQKENI. V gave up 1 base and J gave up 14 bases; unmatched junction bases: 6. The CDR3 totals 14 residues. The CDR3 spells CASSPRDRGLGEFF. The DNA for the CDR3 is TGTGCCAGCTCACCACGGGACAGGGGGCTGGGGGAGTTCTTC.

The V and J genes are TRBV29-1 and TRBJ2-5, with 7 bases aligning to TRBD1. Germline values: CDR1 SQVTM, CDR2 ANQGSEA. The J segment lost 7 bases and the V segment lost 7 bases, leaving 9 bases of the junction unmatched. CDR3 length equals 12 residues. The CDR3 DNA is TGCAGCGCTTCAATAGGACAGGCGACCCAGTACTTC. As protein: CSASIGQATQYF. Full variable domain (remainder filled in from reference TRBV29-1 and TRBJ2-5): SAVISQKPSRDICQRGTSLTIQCQVDSQVTMMFWYRQQPGQSLTLIATANQGSEATYESGFVIDKFPISRPNLTFSTLTVSNMSPEDSSIYLCSASIGQATQYFGPGTRLLVL.

This chain uses TRBV5-8 with TRBJ2-5, with D perhaps TRBD1 (6 bases). Per germline, CDR1 SGHTS and CDR2 YDEGEE. V was trimmed by 1 base and J by 3 bases, leaving 10 bases between them. There are 14 residues in the CDR3. DNA of the CDR3: TGTGCCAGCAGCTTGCACAGGGTGGAAGAGACCCAGTACTTC. Its protein is CASSLHRVEETQYF.

V usage is TRBV7-9 and J usage is TRBJ2-7, with 10 bases aligning to TRBD1. Germline V gene data show CDR1 as SEHNR and CDR2 as FQNEAQ (reference sequence). Losses at the gene ends were 8 bases for V and 3 bases for J; bases not matched to a gene: 4. The CDR3 covers 13 residues. The DNA of the CDR3 is TGTGCCAGCTACGGACAGGGGGGCTACGAGCAGTACTTC. Residues: CASYGQGGYEQYF.

The V and J genes are TRBV28 and TRBJ2-1, with 10 bases identical to TRBD2. J lost 4 bases, V lost 5 bases, and 5 bases had no gene match. Germline V CDR1 and CDR2: MDHEN, SYDVKM. The CDR3 totals 15 residues. The CDR3 DNA is TGTGCCAGCAGTCATGAGCGGGGGGGTTACAATGAGCAGTTCTTC. Its translation is CASSHERGGYNEQFF.

The chain joins TRBV7-2 to TRBJ2-7, with D hard to call. V was cut by 1 base and J by 0 bases, with 10 bases left in between. The germline CDR1 and CDR2 sequences are SGHTA and FQGNSA. The CDR3 runs to 15 residues. The CDR3 DNA sequence: TGTGCCAGCAGCTTAGAGGCAGTGTTCTCCTACGAGCAGTACTTC. It yields the protein CASSLEAVFSYEQYF.

V is TRBV7-2 and J is TRBJ1-2, with D possibly matching TRBD1 (5 bases). The CDR3 has 16 residues. In germline, CDR1 is SGHTA, CDR2 FQGNSA. V lost 4 bases and J 3 bases, leaving 18 bases between the germline ends. CDR3 nucleotides: TGTGCCAGCAGCTCAAATCCTCGGGACGGCCACTATGGCTACACCTTC. Amino acid sequence: CASSSNPRDGHYGYTF.